Sequencing of this TCR beta chain was carried out in a study of early T cells in non-severe SARS-CoV-2 infection (dated by TCRdb to about 2021). For the wider study: Bulk RNA from unsorted whole blood was used for TCR sequencing, so alpha and beta chains could not be paired. Points the paper makes about the study in general: VDJdb matching was skewed toward anti-spike CD8 responses and likely underestimated virus-specific expansions by missing private and CD4 specificities.

Set within a cohort of healthcare workers in London, UK, this nested case-control study involved weekly PCR testing of nasopharyngeal swabs along with blood sampling. Healthcare workers were recruited between 23 and 31 March 2020, during the week of the UK lockdown, and were followed weekly for up to roughly 16 weeks. Deletion took 1 base off V and 1 base off J, with a span of 5 bases between the germline ends. Including the terminal cysteine and phenylalanine, the CDR3 comprises 14 residues. The read is trimmed to its CDR3 DNA, 42 bases read in frame from base 1. Based on the germline V gene (reference sequence), the CDR1 and CDR2 sequences are MNHNY and SVGAGI. This clonotype occurred once. The target of this receptor is not known. The sample holds no much larger clone one base away, and base qualities are not on file. Single-read evidence is weak. The library was produced with 5' RACE. The sequencing machine was a NextSeq 500. To correct for sequencing error and PCR bias, the TCR library protocol tagged individual cDNA molecules with unique molecular identifiers. Both TCR alpha and beta chains were sequenced, and tight co-correlation was observed between alpha and beta sequence abundances in each sample. Per the authors' processing: Decombinator V4 was used to annotate TCR sequences for V gene, J gene and CDR3. TCRs were defined as expanded if a significant change between any two time points was detected under a Poisson model with p below 0.0001. TCR abundances were normalised to the total number of TCRs sequenced in each sample and reported as counts per million. TRAV1-2 paired with TRAJ12, TRAJ20 or TRAJ33 defined MAIT TCRs, while TRAV10 paired with TRAJ18 defined iNKT TCRs. VDJdb, accessed on 1 November 2021, was searched for TCRs annotated for CMV, EBV and SARS-CoV-2, and TCRs annotated for more than one antigen were excluded. TCRdb applied fastp at Q25 and MiXCR to the public reads, then kept only in-frame beta chains. Here each entry gathers all rows of one CDR3 protein and keeps the most common genes and DNA. These V and J calls derive from TCRdb rather than the authors' analysis. This sample gives more than 45,000 distinct CDR3 sequences in total; about an eighth of them show up just once. About 4% of the sample comes from the top ten.

The V gene is TRBV6-6 and the J gene is TRBJ2-1; too little of a D gene remains to name it. The source material was whole blood. The sequence derives from an adult who was a healthcare worker with PCR-confirmed SARS-CoV-2 infection or an uninfected control (not recorded which). For the CDR3, the sequence is CASSYYGSYNEQFF. Read as DNA, the sequence is TGTGCCAGCAGTTACTACGGTTCCTACAATGAGCAGTTCTTC.